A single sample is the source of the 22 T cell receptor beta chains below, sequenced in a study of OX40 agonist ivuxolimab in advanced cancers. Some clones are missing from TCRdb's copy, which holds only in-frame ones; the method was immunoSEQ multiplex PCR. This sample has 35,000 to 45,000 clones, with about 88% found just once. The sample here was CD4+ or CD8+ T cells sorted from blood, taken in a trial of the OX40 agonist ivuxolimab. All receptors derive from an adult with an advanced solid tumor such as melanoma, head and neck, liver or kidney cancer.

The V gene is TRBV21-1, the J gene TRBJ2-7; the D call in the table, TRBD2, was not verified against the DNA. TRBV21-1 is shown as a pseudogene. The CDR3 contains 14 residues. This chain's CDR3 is CASTYRWGGYEQYF. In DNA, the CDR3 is TGTGCCAGCACTTACAGGTGGGGGGGGTACGAGCAGTACTTC.

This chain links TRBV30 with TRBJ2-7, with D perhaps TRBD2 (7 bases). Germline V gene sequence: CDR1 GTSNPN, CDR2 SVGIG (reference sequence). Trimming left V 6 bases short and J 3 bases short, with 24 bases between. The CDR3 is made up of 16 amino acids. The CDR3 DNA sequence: TGTGCCTGCACAGGCTACGAGGGGGGGGGTCACTACGAGCAGTACTTC. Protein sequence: CACTGYEGGGHYEQYF.

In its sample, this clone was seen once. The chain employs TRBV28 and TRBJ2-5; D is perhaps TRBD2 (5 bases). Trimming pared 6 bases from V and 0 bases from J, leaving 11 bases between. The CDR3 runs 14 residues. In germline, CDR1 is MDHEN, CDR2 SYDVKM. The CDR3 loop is CASRQAANQETQYF. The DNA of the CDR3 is TGTGCCAGCAGGCAAGCGGCGAACCAAGAGACCCAGTACTTC.

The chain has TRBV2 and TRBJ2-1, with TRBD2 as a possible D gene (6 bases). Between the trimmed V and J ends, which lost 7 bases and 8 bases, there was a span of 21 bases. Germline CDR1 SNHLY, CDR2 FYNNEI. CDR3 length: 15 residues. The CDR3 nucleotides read TGTGCCAGCACCCGCGAGGAGGGGATTTACGATGAGCAGTTCTTC. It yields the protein CASTREEGIYDEQFF.

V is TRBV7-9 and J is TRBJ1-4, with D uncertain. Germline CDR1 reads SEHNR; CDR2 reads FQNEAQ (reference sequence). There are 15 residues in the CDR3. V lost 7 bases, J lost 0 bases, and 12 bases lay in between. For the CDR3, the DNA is TGTGCCAGCATCGCTTACGGAACAACTAATGAAAAACTGTTTTTT. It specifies CASIAYGTTNEKLFF.

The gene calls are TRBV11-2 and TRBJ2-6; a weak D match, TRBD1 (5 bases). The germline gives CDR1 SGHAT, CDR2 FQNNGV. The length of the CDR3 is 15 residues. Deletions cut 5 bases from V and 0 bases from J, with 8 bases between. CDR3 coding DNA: TGTGCCAGCAGCCGACAGTTCTCTGGGGCCAACGTCCTGACTTTC. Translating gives CASSRQFSGANVLTF.

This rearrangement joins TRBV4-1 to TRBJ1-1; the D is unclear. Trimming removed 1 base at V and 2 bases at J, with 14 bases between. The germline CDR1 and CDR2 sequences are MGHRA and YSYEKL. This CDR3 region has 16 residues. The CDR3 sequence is CASSQVLGRTNTEAFF. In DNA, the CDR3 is TGCGCCAGCAGCCAAGTCCTTGGACGCACCAACACTGAAGCTTTCTTT.

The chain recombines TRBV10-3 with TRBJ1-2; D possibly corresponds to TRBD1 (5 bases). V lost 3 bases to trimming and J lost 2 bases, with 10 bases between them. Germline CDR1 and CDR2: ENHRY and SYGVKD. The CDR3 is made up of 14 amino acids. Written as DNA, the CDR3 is TGTGCCATCAGTGATCTCGGGACCAACTATGGCTACACCTTC. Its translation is CAISDLGTNYGYTF.

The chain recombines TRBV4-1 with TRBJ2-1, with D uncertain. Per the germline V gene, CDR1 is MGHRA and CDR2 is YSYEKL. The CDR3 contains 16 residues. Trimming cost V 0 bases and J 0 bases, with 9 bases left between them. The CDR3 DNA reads TGCGCCAGCAGCCAAGACGCTATCAGCTCCTACAATGAGCAGTTCTTC. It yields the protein CASSQDAISSYNEQFF.

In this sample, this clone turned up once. The CDR3 region has the DNA TGTGCCAGCAGTGAATGGGACAGGGGTAGCAATCAGCCCCAGCATTTT. This gives the protein CASSEWDRGSNQPQHF. The J gene is TRBJ1-5, the V gene TRBV2, with 10 bases lining up with TRBD1. The CDR3 totals 16 residues. The V and J ends lost 2 bases and 0 bases, in that order; junction bases with no gene match: 1. The germline gives CDR1 SNHLY, CDR2 FYNNEI.

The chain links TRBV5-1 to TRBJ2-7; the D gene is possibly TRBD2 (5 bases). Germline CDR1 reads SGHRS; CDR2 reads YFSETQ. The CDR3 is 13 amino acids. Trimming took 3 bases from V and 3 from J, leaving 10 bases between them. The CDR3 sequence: CASSSGSFYEQYF. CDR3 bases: TGCGCCAGCAGCTCGGGATCCTTCTACGAGCAGTACTTC.

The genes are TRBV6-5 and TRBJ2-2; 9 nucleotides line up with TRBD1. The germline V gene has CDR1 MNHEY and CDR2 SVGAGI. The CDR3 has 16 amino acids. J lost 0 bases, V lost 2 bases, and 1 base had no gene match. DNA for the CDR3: TGTGCCAGCAGTTACGGACAGGGGCCGAACACCGGGGAGCTGTTTTTT. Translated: CASSYGQGPNTGELFF.

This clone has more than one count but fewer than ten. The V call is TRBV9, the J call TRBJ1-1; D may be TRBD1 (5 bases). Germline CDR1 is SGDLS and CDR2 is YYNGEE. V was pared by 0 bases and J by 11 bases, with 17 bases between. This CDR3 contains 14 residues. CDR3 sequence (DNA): TGTGCCAGCAGCGTAGAAGCGCAGGGCGTAGAGGCTTTCTTT. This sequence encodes CASSVEAQGVEAFF.

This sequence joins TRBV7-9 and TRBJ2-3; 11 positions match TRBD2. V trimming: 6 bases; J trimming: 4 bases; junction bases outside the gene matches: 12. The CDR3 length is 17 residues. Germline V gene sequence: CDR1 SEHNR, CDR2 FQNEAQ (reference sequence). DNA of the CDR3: TGTGCCAGCAGTTGGGGCCTGACTAGCGGGACGTCAGATACGCAGTATTTT. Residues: CASSWGLTSGTSDTQYF.

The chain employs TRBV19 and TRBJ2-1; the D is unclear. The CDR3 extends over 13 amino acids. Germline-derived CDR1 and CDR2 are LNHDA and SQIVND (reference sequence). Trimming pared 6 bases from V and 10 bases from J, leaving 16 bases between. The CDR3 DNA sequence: TGTGCCAGTAGCGACGACCCCACTGCCGAGCAGTTCTTC. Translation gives CASSDDPTAEQFF.

The CDR3: CATSTSYRGQLDYEQYF. As DNA, the CDR3 is TGTGCCACCAGCACCTCCTACAGGGGCCAATTGGACTACGAGCAGTACTTC. The chain has TRBV15 and TRBJ2-7; 7 bases agree with TRBD1. This CDR3 has 17 residues. Trimming at V came to 4 bases and at J to 3 bases, leaving 15 bases not matched to a gene. Germline V gene lookup returns CDR1 LNHNV and CDR2 YYDKDF (reference sequence). The full variable domain, in which reference TRBV15 and TRBJ2-7 provide the parts outside the CDR3, is DAMVIQNPRYQVTQFGKPVTLSCSQTLNHNVMYWYQQKSSQAPKLLFHYYDKDFNNEADTPDNFQSRRPNTSFCFLDIRSPGLGDTAMYLCATSTSYRGQLDYEQYFGPGTRLTVT.

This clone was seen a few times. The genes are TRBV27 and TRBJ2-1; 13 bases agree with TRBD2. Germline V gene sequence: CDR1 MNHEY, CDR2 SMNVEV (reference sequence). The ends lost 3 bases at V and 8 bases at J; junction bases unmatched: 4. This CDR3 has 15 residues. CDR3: CASSFTSGGDDEQFF. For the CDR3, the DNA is TGTGCCAGCAGTTTTACTAGCGGGGGGGACGATGAGCAGTTCTTC.

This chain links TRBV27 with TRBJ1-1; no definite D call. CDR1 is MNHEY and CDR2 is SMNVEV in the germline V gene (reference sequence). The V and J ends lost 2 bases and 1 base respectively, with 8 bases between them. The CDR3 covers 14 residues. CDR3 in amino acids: CASSLGSPNTEAFF. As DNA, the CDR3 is TGTGCCAGCAGTTTAGGCAGCCCGAACACTGAAGCTTTCTTT.

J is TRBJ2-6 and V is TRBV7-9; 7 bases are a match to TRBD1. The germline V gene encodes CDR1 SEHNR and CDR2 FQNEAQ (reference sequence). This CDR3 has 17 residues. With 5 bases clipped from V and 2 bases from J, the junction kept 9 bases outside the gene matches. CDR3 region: CASSTNRGVTGANVLTF. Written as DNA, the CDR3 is TGTGCCAGCAGCACAAACAGGGGTGTCACTGGGGCCAACGTCCTGACTTTC. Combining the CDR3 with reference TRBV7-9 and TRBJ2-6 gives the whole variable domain DTGVSQNPRHKITKRGQNVTFRCDPISEHNRLYWYRQTLGQGPEFLTYFQNEAQLEKSRLLSDRFSAERPKGSFSTLEIQRTEQGDSAMYLCASSTNRGVTGANVLTFGAGSRLTVL.

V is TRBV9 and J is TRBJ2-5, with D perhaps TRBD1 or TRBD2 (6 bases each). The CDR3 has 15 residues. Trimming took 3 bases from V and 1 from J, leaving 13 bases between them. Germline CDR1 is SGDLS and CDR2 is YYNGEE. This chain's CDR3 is CASSGGGGSQETQYF. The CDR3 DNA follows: TGTGCCAGCAGCGGAGGAGGGGGGAGCCAAGAGACCCAGTACTTC.

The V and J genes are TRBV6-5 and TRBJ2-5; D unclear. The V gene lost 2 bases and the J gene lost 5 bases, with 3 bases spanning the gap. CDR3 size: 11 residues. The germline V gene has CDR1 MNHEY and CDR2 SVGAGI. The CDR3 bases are TGTGCCAGCAGTTACGGTGAGACCCAGTACTTC. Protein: CASSYGETQYF.

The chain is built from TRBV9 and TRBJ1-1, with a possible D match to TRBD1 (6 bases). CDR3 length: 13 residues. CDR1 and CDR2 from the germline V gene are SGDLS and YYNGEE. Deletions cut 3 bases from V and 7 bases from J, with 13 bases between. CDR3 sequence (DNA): TGTGCCAGCAGCGCACAGGGTCATAATGAAGCTTTCTTT. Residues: CASSAQGHNEAFF.